The rows below give T cell receptor beta chains drawn from one sample of a study of T-cell reconstitution after alpha-beta-depleted transplantation in children. TCRdb re-called the PCR reads through MiXCR, storing one row per CDR3 protein. The sample consists of over 100,000 distinct CDR3 sequences, roughly 7.6% of them appearing once. Sequencing used PBMCs, obtained before TCRalphabeta/CD19-depleted stem cell transplant. All receptors come from a boy between 2 and 15 years old with acute lymphoblastic leukemia, due to receive a stem cell transplant. Each CDR3 is given with its conserved first and last residue. D genes are given only for firm matches. The size field reads how often the clone was seen (once, few, many) or a class if it is expanded.

>.|few|TRBV12-3/TRBV12-4|TRBJ2-3
CASTQADTQYF
TGTGCCAGCACCCAGGCGGATACGCAGTATTTT
>.|few|TRBV7-4|TRBJ2-1
CASSLGEGAMVNEQFF
TGTGCCAGCAGCTTAGGGGAGGGGGCGATGGTCAATGAGCAGTTCTTC
>.|many|TRBV6-4|TRBJ2-2
CASSDSAHTGELFF
TGTGCCAGCAGTGACAGCGCCCACACCGGGGAGCTGTTTTTT
>.|few|TRBV5-1|TRBJ2-5
CASSLPQGTETQYF
TGCGCCAGCAGCTTACCTCAGGGAACGGAGACCCAGTACTTC
>TRBD2|few|TRBV11-2|TRBJ2-2
CASSFRRGGGGGELFF
TGTGCCAGCAGCTTTAGACGTGGCGGGGGGGGCGGGGAGCTGTTTTTT
>.|few|TRBV6-5|TRBJ2-1
CASSVLGQWGNNEQFF
TGTGCCAGCAGTGTACTTGGACAGTGGGGGAACAATGAGCAGTTCTTC
>.|many|TRBV5-1|TRBJ2-7
CASSLGDGRYEQYF
TGCGCCAGCAGCTTGGGTGATGGTCGCTACGAGCAGTACTTC
>.|many|TRBV28|TRBJ2-7
CASSLPAYEQYF
TGTGCCAGCAGTTTACCCGCCTACGAGCAGTACTTC
>.|many|TRBV4-2|TRBJ1-4
CASSQDGQGSNEKLFF
TGTGCCAGCAGCCAAGATGGTCAGGGGTCTAATGAAAAACTGTTTTTT
>TRBD1|many|TRBV20-1|TRBJ2-3
CSARDRGRGTDTQYF
TGCAGTGCTAGAGACAGGGGGCGCGGCACAGATACGCAGTATTTT
>.|many|TRBV20-1|TRBJ2-7
CSARVGARYEQYF
TGCAGTGCTAGAGTCGGGGCCCGCTACGAGCAGTACTTC
>.|few|TRBV5-5|TRBJ2-3
CASSVSGALYTDTQYF
TGTGCCAGCAGCGTCTCCGGGGCCCTATACACAGATACGCAGTATTTT